This TCR beta chain was recovered during a study of T cells in Graves' hyperthyroidism and ophthalmopathy. The wider study: Once the initial diagnosis was made, peripheral blood was obtained before any treatment.

This clonotype was observed a few times. What was amplified from RNA transcripts were TCR beta CDR3 regions. HTBI primers were employed in a first-round RT-PCR of the TCR CDR3. TCRdb called the multiplex PCR reads again in MiXCR, with one record for every CDR3 protein. The repertoire holds over 700,000 distinct CDR3 sequences, with 38% as singletons. Germline CDR1 reads SGHDN; CDR2 reads FVKESK. Between the trimmed V and J ends, which lost 0 bases and 10 bases, there was a span of 15 bases. This CDR3 is built from 14 residues. Patients were excluded for uncontrolled infection, other autoimmune disease, pregnancy or lactation. Orbital computed tomography and thyroid ultrasound, together with serum TRAb and thyroxine and clinical symptoms, were used for diagnoses.

The chain recombines TRBV14 with TRBJ1-1, with D tentatively TRBD1 (5 bases). The material sequenced was blood. The sequence was obtained from a man aged 18 to 35 with Graves' hyperthyroidism. As DNA, the CDR3 is TGTGCCAGCAGCCAAGATATTTGGGGCGAAGGAGCTTTCTTT. Protein sequence: CASSQDIWGEGAFF.